This T cell receptor beta chain was obtained from a study of T cells in localized non-small cell lung cancer. Study results and caveats: Longer overall survival accompanied higher blood T cell density. Of the tissues analyzed, uninvolved adjacent lung showed maximal T cell clonality, greater than tumor. Sequencing, confined to only one tumor region, leaves heterogeneity possible. Within adjacent lung there appeared a median roughly 60 of the top 100 tumor clones.

Some clones are missing from TCRdb's copy, which holds only in-frame ones; the method was immunoSEQ multiplex PCR. The sample records some 39,000 clones, about 76% being singletons. Concerning this clone: As yet, its antigen is unknown.

The V gene's germline CDR1 is MNHNS and CDR2 SASEGT. With 3 bases removed from V and 5 bases from J, the gap between germline ends came to 10 bases. This CDR3 is 14 amino acids long. This TCR was recovered from a woman aged 35 to 70 with stage II squamous cell lung carcinoma. J is TRBJ1-4 and V is TRBV6-1, with D possibly being TRBD1 (6 bases). This specimen was PBMCs, taken before any cancer treatment. The CDR3 sequence is CASSDGGGNEKLFF. CDR3 nucleotide sequence: TGTGCCAGCAGTGATGGAGGGGGGAATGAAAAACTGTTTTTT.